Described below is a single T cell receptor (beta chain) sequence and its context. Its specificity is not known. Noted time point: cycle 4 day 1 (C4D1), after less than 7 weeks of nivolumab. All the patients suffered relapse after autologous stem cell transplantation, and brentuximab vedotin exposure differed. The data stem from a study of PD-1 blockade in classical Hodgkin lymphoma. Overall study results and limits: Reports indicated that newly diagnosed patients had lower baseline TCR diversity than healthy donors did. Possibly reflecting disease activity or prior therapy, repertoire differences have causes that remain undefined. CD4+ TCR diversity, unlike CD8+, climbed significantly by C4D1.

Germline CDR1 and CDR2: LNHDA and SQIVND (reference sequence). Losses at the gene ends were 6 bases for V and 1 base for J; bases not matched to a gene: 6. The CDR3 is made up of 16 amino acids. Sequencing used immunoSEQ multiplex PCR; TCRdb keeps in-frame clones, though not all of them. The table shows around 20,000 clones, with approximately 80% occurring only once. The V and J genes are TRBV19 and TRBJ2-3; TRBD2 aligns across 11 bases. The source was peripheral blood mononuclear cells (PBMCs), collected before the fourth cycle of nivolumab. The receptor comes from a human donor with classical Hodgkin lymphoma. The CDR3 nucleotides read TGTGCCAGTAGCAATTGGGGACTAGCGGGCACAGATACGCAGTATTTT. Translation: CASSNWGLAGTDTQYF.